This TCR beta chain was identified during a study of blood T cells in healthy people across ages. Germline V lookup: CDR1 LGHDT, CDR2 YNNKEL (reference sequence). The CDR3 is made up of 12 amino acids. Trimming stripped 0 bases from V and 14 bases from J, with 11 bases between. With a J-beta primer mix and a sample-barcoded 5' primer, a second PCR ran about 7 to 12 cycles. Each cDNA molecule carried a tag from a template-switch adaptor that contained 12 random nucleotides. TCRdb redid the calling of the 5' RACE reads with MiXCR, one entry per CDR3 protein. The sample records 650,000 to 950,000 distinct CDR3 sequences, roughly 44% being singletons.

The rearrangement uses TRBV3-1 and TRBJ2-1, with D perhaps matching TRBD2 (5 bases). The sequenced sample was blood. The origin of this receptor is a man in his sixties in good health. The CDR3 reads CASSQDPGLEFF. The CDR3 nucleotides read TGTGCCAGCAGCCAAGATCCGGGGTTGGAGTTCTTC.